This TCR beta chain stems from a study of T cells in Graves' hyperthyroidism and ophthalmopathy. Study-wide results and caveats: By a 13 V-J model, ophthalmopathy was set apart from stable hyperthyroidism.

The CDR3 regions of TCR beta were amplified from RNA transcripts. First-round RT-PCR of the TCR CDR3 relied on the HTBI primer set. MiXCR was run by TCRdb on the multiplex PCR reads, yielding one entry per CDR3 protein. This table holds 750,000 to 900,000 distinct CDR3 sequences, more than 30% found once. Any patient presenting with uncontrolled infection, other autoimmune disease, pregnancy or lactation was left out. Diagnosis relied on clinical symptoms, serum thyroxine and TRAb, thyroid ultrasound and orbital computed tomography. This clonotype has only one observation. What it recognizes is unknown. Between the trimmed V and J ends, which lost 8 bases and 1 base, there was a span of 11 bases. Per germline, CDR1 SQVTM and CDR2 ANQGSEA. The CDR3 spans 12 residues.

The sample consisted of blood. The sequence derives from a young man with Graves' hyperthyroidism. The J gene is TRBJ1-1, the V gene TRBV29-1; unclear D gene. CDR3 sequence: CSSQGGNTEAFF. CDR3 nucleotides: TGCAGCAGCCAAGGAGGGAACACTGAAGCTTTCTTT.